Shown below are 21 T cell receptor beta chains from a single sample sequenced in a study of T cells in tumors after PD-1 blockade. Profiling relied on immunoSEQ multiplex PCR, and the TCRdb table lists in-frame clones only, not all of them. The profile shows 45,000 or so clones, 70% to 85% of them singletons. The specimen was PBMCs, collected before anti-PD-1 therapy. These receptors came from a human donor with advanced basal cell or squamous cell carcinoma (not recorded which).

The chain has TRBV12-3 or TRBV12-4 and TRBJ2-7, with D perhaps assigned TRBD1 or TRBD2 (5 bases each). The CDR3 has 12 residues. V shed 8 bases and J shed 10 bases, with 18 bases lying between them. CDR3 sequence (DNA): TGTGCCAGCGCCCTGGGGACCGGGGCTCAGTACTTC. Its protein product is CASALGTGAQYF.

J is TRBJ2-3 and V is TRBV28, with TRBD2 matching 8 bases. Germline V gene sequence: CDR1 MDHEN, CDR2 SYDVKM. The CDR3 consists of 14 residues. The V gene end was trimmed by 6 bases and the J gene end by 3 bases; junction bases not matched to a gene: 5. The chain's CDR3 is CASSVAGSTDTQYF. CDR3 coding DNA: TGTGCCAGCAGCGTAGCGGGATCGACAGATACGCAGTATTTT.

The chain joins TRBV7-9 to TRBJ1-3, with no clear D. Germline V lookup: CDR1 SEHNR, CDR2 FQNEAQ (reference sequence). V shed 3 bases and J shed 6 bases, with 6 bases lying between them. The CDR3 totals 12 residues. DNA of the CDR3: TGTGCCAGCAGCTTCGCCGAAAACACCATATATTTT. This encodes CASSFAENTIYF.

V usage is TRBV7-9 and J usage is TRBJ1-5, with 10 bases that match TRBD1. The J segment lost 2 bases and the V segment lost 3 bases, leaving 1 base of the junction unmatched. In germline, CDR1 is SEHNR, CDR2 FQNEAQ (reference sequence). This CDR3 is built from 15 residues. The CDR3 is CASSFGTGGNQPQHF. CDR3 sequence (DNA): TGTGCCAGCAGCTTTGGGACAGGGGGCAATCAGCCCCAGCATTTT.

This chain uses TRBV29-1 with TRBJ2-5, with no clear D. In germline, CDR1 is SQVTM, CDR2 ANQGSEA. This CDR3 has 16 amino acids. The germline V and J ends were trimmed by 0 bases and 2 bases, with 16 bases remaining between them. The CDR3 DNA follows: TGCAGCGTTGAAGATCCTTACAAAGCGACTCAAGAGACCCAGTACTTC. Translating gives CSVEDPYKATQETQYF.

This chain uses TRBV5-4 with TRBJ2-4; TRBD2 agrees at 7 bases. V trimming: 4 bases; J trimming: 0 bases; junction bases outside the gene matches: 16. The germline V gene encodes CDR1 SGHNT and CDR2 YYREEE (reference sequence). This CDR3 comprises 19 residues. CDR3 amino acids: CASSRRDGGTSLAKNIQYF. The CDR3 DNA sequence: TGTGCCAGCAGCCGGCGGGACGGGGGGACGAGTTTAGCCAAAAACATTCAGTACTTC.

V and J are TRBV11-3 and TRBJ2-2; perhaps TRBD2 as D (5 bases). From germline, CDR1 is SGHNT and CDR2 YENEEA. This CDR3 is 16 amino acids long. The V end was cut by 5 bases, the J end by 2 bases, with 15 bases between. The CDR3 region is CASSPRPGFNTGELFF. The CDR3 DNA follows: TGTGCCAGCAGCCCCCGTCCGGGATTTAACACCGGGGAGCTGTTTTTT. Full variable domain (remainder filled in from reference TRBV11-3 and TRBJ2-2): EAGVVQSPRYKIIEKKQPVAFWCNPISGHNTLYWYLQNLGQGPELLIRYENEEAVDDSQLPKDRFSAERLKGVDSTLKIQPAELGDSAVYLCASSPRPGFNTGELFFGEGSRLTVL.

This clone was observed a handful of times. V gene TRBV13 combines with J gene TRBJ2-7; D may match TRBD1 or TRBD2 (6 bases each). Trimming removed 1 base at V and 2 bases at J, with 15 bases between. Germline V CDR1 and CDR2: PRHDT, FYEKMQ (reference sequence). This CDR3 comprises 16 residues. The CDR3 DNA follows: TGTGCCAGCAGCTTAGTCATCACAGGGAGGCCCTACGAGCAGTACTTC. Its protein is CASSLVITGRPYEQYF.

The chain employs TRBV27 and TRBJ2-2; no firm D call. CDR1 MNHEY and CDR2 SMNVEV come from the germline V gene (reference sequence). Trimming shortened V by 3 bases and J by 4 bases, and 12 bases separated the two germline ends. The CDR3 runs 15 residues. CDR3 nucleotide sequence: TGTGCCAGCAGTTTCGACGCGATGATCACCGGGGAGCTGTTTTTT. Amino acids: CASSFDAMITGELFF.

This clone was recorded only once. The V call is TRBV10-3, the J call TRBJ2-7; D call uncertain. Germline lookup yields CDR1 ENHRY and CDR2 SYGVKD. This CDR3 has 10 residues. The V end lost 8 bases, the J end lost 7 bases, and 9 bases lay between the germline ends. The CDR3 sequence is CAIGAKEQYF. As DNA, the CDR3 is TGTGCCATCGGTGCAAAGGAGCAGTACTTC.

The V call is TRBV4-1, the J call TRBJ1-2; no clear D. The V end was cut by 0 bases, the J end by 4 bases, with 9 bases between. This CDR3 comprises 14 residues. Germline V lookup: CDR1 MGHRA, CDR2 YSYEKL. CDR3 loop: CASSQDQFGYGYTF. The DNA of the CDR3 is TGCGCCAGCAGCCAAGATCAGTTTGGCTATGGCTACACCTTC.

This chain uses TRBV9 with TRBJ2-2; the D gene is possibly TRBD1 (5 bases). Looked up from germline, CDR1 is SGDLS and CDR2 is YYNGEE. The CDR3 extends over 15 amino acids. Trimming pared 2 bases from V and 4 bases from J, leaving 12 bases between. The CDR3 DNA reads TGTGCCAGCAGCGTTACGCAGGGTAGCACCGGGGAGCTGTTTTTT. It translates to CASSVTQGSTGELFF.

For the CDR3, the DNA is TGTGCCAGCAGAACCACAGGGGGCGGTTCGTACGAGCAGTACTTC. Amino acid sequence: CASRTTGGGSYEQYF. The chain recombines TRBV28 with TRBJ2-7; 9 nucleotides line up with TRBD1. Trimming cost V 6 bases and J 4 bases; bases outside gene matches: 10. CDR3 length equals 15 residues. Germline-derived CDR1 and CDR2 are MDHEN and SYDVKM.

This clone was seen a few times. The chain uses TRBV2 and TRBJ1-4; D may be TRBD1 (5 bases). CDR3 length: 14 residues. Trimming cost V 4 bases and J 6 bases, with 12 bases left between them. Looked up from germline, CDR1 is SNHLY and CDR2 is FYNNEI. Written as DNA, the CDR3 is TGTGCCAGCAGTGGGGGGACGAATTATGAAAAACTGTTTTTT. Protein: CASSGGTNYEKLFF.

The chain has TRBV2 and TRBJ1-2; tentative D call: TRBD1 (5 bases). The CDR3 runs to 13 residues. The V gene lost 5 bases and the J gene lost 8 bases, with 15 bases spanning the gap. Per germline, CDR1 SNHLY and CDR2 FYNNEI. CDR3 region: CASSLEGIQGYTF. The CDR3 coding sequence is TGTGCCAGCAGTTTGGAGGGGATTCAGGGCTACACCTTC.

The J gene is TRBJ2-6, the V gene TRBV14; TRBD1 matches at 8 bases. The germline gives CDR1 SGHDN, CDR2 FVKESK. CDR3 length equals 16 residues. The V gene end was trimmed by 0 bases and the J gene end by 4 bases; junction bases not matched to a gene: 2. CDR3: CASSQDGQGGANVLTF. Written as DNA, the CDR3 is TGTGCCAGCAGCCAAGACGGACAGGGCGGGGCCAACGTCCTGACTTTC.

This clone was counted only a few times. The chain is built from TRBV4-2 and TRBJ2-3; possibly TRBD2 for D (6 bases). The CDR3 has 17 residues. Germline loops: CDR1 LGHNA, CDR2 YNFKEQ. Trimming removed 4 bases from V and 3 bases from J, with 20 bases in between. CDR3 protein: CASSRLPTFSGTDTQYF. The CDR3 region has the DNA TGTGCCAGCAGCCGCCTCCCAACGTTTAGCGGAACAGATACGCAGTATTTT.

The V and J genes are TRBV7-6 and TRBJ1-4, with D possibly being TRBD1 (6 bases). The V gene lost 5 bases and the J gene lost 3 bases, with 19 bases spanning the gap. The V gene's germline CDR1 is SGHVS and CDR2 FNYEAQ. The CDR3 loop spans 17 amino acids. The DNA of the CDR3 is TGTGCCAGCAGCCCTGGTATGGGTCGGGGGCCTAATGAAAAACTGTTTTTT. This gives the protein CASSPGMGRGPNEKLFF.

This rearrangement joins TRBV29-1 to TRBJ2-2; D is unresolved. This CDR3 is 14 amino acids long. Germline CDR1 is SQVTM and CDR2 is ANQGSEA. Between the trimmed V and J ends, which lost 7 bases and 0 bases, there was a span of 12 bases. The chain's CDR3 is CSASYSSNTGELFF. The CDR3 coding sequence is TGCAGCGCCTCGTATTCGTCGAACACCGGGGAGCTGTTTTTT.

This clone was seen a handful of times. The chain links TRBV5-1 to TRBJ1-1; the D gene is possibly TRBD1 (5 bases). This CDR3 has 13 amino acids. CDR1 SGHRS and CDR2 YFSETQ come from the germline V gene. The germline V and J ends were trimmed by 1 base and 1 base, with 5 bases remaining between them. CDR3 protein: CASSLTGNTEAFF. CDR3 coding DNA: TGCGCCAGCAGCTTGACAGGGAACACTGAAGCTTTCTTT.

The gene calls are TRBV28 and TRBJ2-7; 7 bases map to TRBD2. Germline trimming cut 2 bases from V and 4 bases from J; bases unmatched to any gene: 2. Germline V lookup: CDR1 MDHEN, CDR2 SYDVKM. CDR3 length: 13 amino acids. This chain's CDR3 is CASSLGTTYEQYF. The CDR3, as DNA: TGTGCCAGCAGTTTAGGGACTACATACGAGCAGTACTTC.